Here is one T cell receptor beta chain with its context. The data originate from a study of T cells expressing NK-cell markers. TCRdb processed the 5' RACE reads again and assigns one entry to each CDR3 protein, with no DNA. The specimen's table records some 600,000 distinct CDR3 sequences. There are 13 residues in the CDR3. The chain joins TRBV12-3 or TRBV12-4 to TRBJ1-5; the TRBD1 assignment by TCRdb is unverifiable without DNA. This receptor was taken from a man younger than 35 in good health. The specimen was blood T cells: a sorted CD56 or NKG2C T cell subset, CD4+ or CD8+ T cells, or bulk PBMC T cells (not recorded which). The CDR3 region is CASGLGLEAPQHF.